This is a list of T cell receptor beta chains from one sample in a study of T cell changes during pregnancy in multiple sclerosis. Libraries were prepared by immunoSEQ multiplex PCR; TCRdb keeps only in-frame clonotypes and omits some of them. This sample has tens of thousands of clones, with about 93% found just once. The sample consisted of peripheral blood, taken in the second trimester of pregnancy. Source of these receptors: a female donor in good health, enrolled as a control in a pregnancy study. The CDR3 runs from the conserved cysteine through the conserved F or W. D genes are given only for firm matches. Clone size is stated in some rows and not others, as once, few, many or a class when expanded.

v_gene	d_gene	j_gene	abundance	CDR3aa	CDR3nt
TRBV27	TRBD1	TRBJ2-6	once	CASRGPGTENPSGANVLTF	TGTGCCAGCAGGGGTCCCGGGACAGAGAATCCCTCTGGGGCCAACGTCCTGACTTTC
TRBV25-1	.	TRBJ2-2	.	CASSRESTGELFF	TGTGCCAGCAGCCGGGAGTCCACCGGGGAGCTGTTTTTT
TRBV5-1	.	TRBJ2-5	.	CASSLEGGVVKTQYF	TGCGCCAGCAGCTTGGAGGGGGGGGTGGTAAAGACCCAGTACTTC
TRBV7-6	.	TRBJ1-1	.	CASRFDTGRTEAFF	TGTGCCAGCAGATTCGACACCGGTCGGACTGAAGCTTTCTTT
TRBV5-4	.	TRBJ2-2	once	CASSLSNSGELFF	TGTGCCAGCAGCCTGAGTAATTCTGGGGAGCTGTTTTTT
TRBV10-3	.	TRBJ1-2	.	CAIRNGGVAPTEGYTF	TGTGCCATCAGGAACGGGGGGGTAGCCCCCACTGAGGGCTACACCTTC
TRBV7-8	.	TRBJ1-2	.	CASSLQGGGYGYTF	TGTGCCAGCAGCTTACAGGGTGGAGGGTATGGCTACACCTTC
TRBV9	TRBD2	TRBJ2-7	.	CASSRGLAGGEEQYF	TGTGCCAGCAGCCGGGGACTAGCGGGGGGAGAGGAGCAGTACTTC
TRBV19	TRBD1	TRBJ1-5	.	CASRTQGFTSNQPQHF	TGTGCCAGTAGGACACAGGGGTTCACGAGCAATCAGCCCCAGCATTTT
TRBV7-9	.	TRBJ2-7	.	CASSPNVRVGEQYF	TGTGCCAGCAGCCCGAATGTTCGGGTTGGAGAGCAGTACTTC
TRBV27	.	TRBJ2-1	.	CASSSWGLENNEQFF	TGTGCCAGCAGTTCATGGGGACTGGAAAACAATGAGCAGTTCTTC